One and the same sample provided the 9 T cell receptor beta chains below, sequenced in a study of tissue T cells after allogeneic stem cell transplantation (dated 2022 in TCRdb). The library was made by the immunoSEQ multiplex PCR assay. The source is immuneACCESS, and TCRdb retained only in-frame sequences with V and J called. Part of the clones is not carried over; for the studies checked, unresolved V genes explain less than half of this, and the remainder is unexplained. This sample holds about 22,000 clones; over 60% were observed only once. The ten biggest clones cover more than 0.65% of the sample. Sequenced: spleen. The receptors derive from a female BALB/c mouse in good health. This line of mice carries MHC haplotype H2-d.

To note about this clone: Gene and germline names: mouse. The read comes to an end 1 residue before the CDR3 does, leaving the germline J gene to fill in the end. V gene TRBV1 combines with J gene TRBJ2-1; TRBD2 matches at 9 bases. The CDR3 extends over 15 amino acids. Germline V gives CDR1 NSQYPW, CDR2 LRSPGD (reference sequence). V gave up 3 bases and J gave up 3 bases; unmatched junction bases: 3. The CDR3 spells CTCSAGTGFYAEQFF. The CDR3 bases that were read are TGCACCTGCAGTGCCGGGACTGGGTTCTATGCTGAGCAGTTC.

About this clone: Gene names are the mouse ones. The read ends 1 residue early relative to the CDR3; the germline J gene fills the gap. The chain uses TRBV1 and TRBJ2-1, with 11 positions matching TRBD2. Trimming removed 4 bases from V and 7 bases from J; junction bases left unmatched: 3. Germline V lookup: CDR1 NSQYPW, CDR2 LRSPGD (reference sequence). The CDR3 runs 14 residues. CDR3 bases read: TGCACCTGCAGTGGGACTGGGGGGAGAGCTGAGCAGTTC. Encoded protein: CTCSGTGGRAEQF. The whole CDR3 reads CTCSGTGGRAEQFF.

On this clone: Gene names denote mouse genes. The read is 1 residue too short to cover the CDR3 end, so that end is filled in from the germline J gene. The chain recombines TRBV4 with TRBJ2-1; 8 positions match TRBD2. The germline gives CDR1 LGHDT, CDR2 YNNKQL (reference sequence). This CDR3 has 14 amino acids. V lost 5 bases, J lost 3 bases, and 3 bases stayed unmatched. The sequenced part of the CDR3 DNA is TGTGCCAGCAGCAACTGGGGGCTCTATGCTGAGCAGTTC. Its translation: CASSNWGLYAEQF. The entire CDR3 is CASSNWGLYAEQFF.

As for this clone: Gene and germline names: mouse. The CDR3 end falls 1 residue outside the read, so it is completed with the germline J gene. The chain uses TRBV16 and TRBJ2-5; D is perhaps TRBD1 or TRBD2 (5 bases each). The CDR3 consists of 15 residues. V was trimmed by 0 bases and J by 4 bases, leaving 11 bases between them. Germline assignment: CDR1 SGHSA and CDR2 FRNQAP. CDR3 residues: CASSLDTRGEDTQYF. The sequenced CDR3 bases are TGTGCAAGCAGCTTAGATACAAGGGGCGAAGACACCCAGTAC.

As for this clone: The gene symbols are mouse symbols. The read ends 1 residue shy of where the CDR3 ends; the end is completed using the germline J gene. The chain combines TRBV19 with TRBJ1-3; tentatively, D is TRBD1 (6 bases). The CDR3 runs to 14 residues. The V gene's germline CDR1 is FNHDT and CDR2 SITEND (reference sequence). V lost 2 bases to trimming and J lost 2 bases, with 8 bases between them. The CDR3 bases that were read are TGTGCCAGCAGTATCCGGGACACTGGAAATACGCTCTAT. Encoded protein: CASSIRDTGNTLY. The entire CDR3 reads CASSIRDTGNTLYF.

This clone was detected a few times. Gene names are the mouse ones. The CDR3 goes on 1 residue after the read ends, and that part is filled in from the germline J gene. The chain joins TRBV13-3 to TRBJ2-7; 9 positions match TRBD2. Germline trimming cut 1 base from V and 1 base from J; bases unmatched to any gene: 3. The CDR3 totals 15 residues. Germline V gene lookup returns CDR1 NNHDY and CDR2 SYVADS. CDR3 bases read: TGTGCCAGCAGTGATCTCGGGACTGGGTCCTATGAACAGTAC. This sequence encodes CASSDLGTGSYEQY. The entire CDR3 sequence reads CASSDLGTGSYEQYF.

This clone was found a few times. Germline and genes here are mouse. With the read ending 1 residue before the CDR3 end, the germline J gene is used to fill in that end. The rearrangement uses TRBV13-2 and TRBJ2-7; TRBD2 agrees at 9 bases. The ends lost 0 bases at V and 0 bases at J; junction bases unmatched: 1. The length of the CDR3 is 15 residues. Germline loops: CDR1 NNHNN, CDR2 SYGAGS (reference sequence). CDR3 residues: CASGDAWGGSYEQYF. The CDR3 bases that were read are TGTGCCAGCGGTGATGCCTGGGGGGGCTCCTATGAACAGTAC.

Regarding this clone: Here the gene names and germline are mouse. The read finishes 1 residue shy of the CDR3 end, and the germline J gene is used to complete it. V is TRBV13-3 and J is TRBJ1-3, with D possibly matching TRBD1 (5 bases). The CDR3 has 13 residues. The V gene lost 2 bases and the J gene lost 3 bases, with 6 bases spanning the gap. The V gene's germline CDR1 is NNHDY and CDR2 SYVADS. The CDR3 protein is CASSEGVGNTLYF. The sequenced part of the CDR3 DNA is TGTGCCAGCAGTGAGGGGGTTGGAAATACGCTCTAT.

As concerns this clone: Any gene name here is a mouse gene name. The read ends 1 residue before the CDR3 terminus; that terminus is restored from the germline J gene. The chain uses TRBV13-3 and TRBJ1-1; 9 positions match TRBD1. The CDR3 runs to 14 residues. V lost 4 bases, J lost 4 bases, and 5 bases stayed unmatched. Germline values: CDR1 NNHDY, CDR2 SYVADS. The CDR3 protein is CASSSDRGVTEVFF. The CDR3 bases that were read are TGTGCCAGCAGTTCCGACAGGGGGGTCACAGAAGTCTTC.